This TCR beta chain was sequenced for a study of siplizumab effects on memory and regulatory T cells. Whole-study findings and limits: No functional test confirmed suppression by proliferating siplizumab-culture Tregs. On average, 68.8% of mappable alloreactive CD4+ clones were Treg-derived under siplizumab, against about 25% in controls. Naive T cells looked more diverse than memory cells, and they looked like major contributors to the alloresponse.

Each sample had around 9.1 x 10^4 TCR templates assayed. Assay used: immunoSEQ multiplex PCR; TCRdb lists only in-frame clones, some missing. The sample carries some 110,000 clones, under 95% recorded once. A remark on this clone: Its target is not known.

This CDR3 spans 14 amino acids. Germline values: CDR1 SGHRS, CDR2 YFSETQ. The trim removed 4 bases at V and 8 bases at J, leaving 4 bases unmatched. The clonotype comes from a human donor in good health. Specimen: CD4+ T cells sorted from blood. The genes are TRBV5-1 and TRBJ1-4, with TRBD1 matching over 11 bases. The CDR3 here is CASSPGQGAEKLFF. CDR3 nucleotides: TGCGCCAGCAGCCCTGGACAGGGGGCCGAAAAACTGTTTTTT.